This entry describes one T cell receptor (beta chain). The length of the CDR3 is 12 residues. The V end lost 4 bases, the J end lost 5 bases, and 9 bases lay between the germline ends. Per the germline V gene, CDR1 is SNHLY and CDR2 is FYNNEI. Assay used: immunoSEQ multiplex PCR; TCRdb lists only in-frame clones, some missing. Of approximately 26,000 clones listed, 55% to 85% are singletons. This entry comes from a study of cytotoxic CD8 clonotypes in ibrutinib-treated CLL. The receptor's source is a human donor with chronic lymphocytic leukemia. The chain is built from TRBV2 and TRBJ2-7, with unresolved D. The material was PBMCs, obtained after 12 months of ibrutinib treatment. As DNA, the CDR3 is TGTGCCAGCAGTGTAAATGTCCACGAGCAGTACTTC. This translates into CASSVNVHEQYF.